Here is one T cell receptor (beta chain) with its context. Only in-frame clones appear in the TCRdb table, and some are missing; sequencing was by immunoSEQ multiplex PCR. Seen here are a few hundred thousand clones, 80% to 90% observed once, and the top ten hold approximately 10%. The CDR3 covers 15 residues. The germline V gene has CDR1 SNHLY and CDR2 FYNNEI. The J segment lost 1 base and the V segment lost 7 bases, leaving 5 bases of the junction unmatched. These data belong to a study of blood T cell repertoires in COVID-19. The origin of this receptor is a woman in her 70s with acute or convalescent COVID-19. V usage is TRBV2 and J usage is TRBJ2-3; 10 bases map to TRBD2. The sample consisted of peripheral blood. CDR3 sequence reads: CASNLGTSGTDTQYF. In DNA form, the CDR3 reads TGTGCCAGCAATCTCGGGACTAGCGGCACAGATACGCAGTATTTT.